Here is one T cell receptor beta chain with its context. Its antigen is unidentified. The data were obtained in a study of shared clonotypes between healthy human individuals. Regarding the study as a whole: In the sorted subsets, rarefaction showed sequencing was incomplete despite large depth. In contrast to clonotypes shared by all four donors, non-shared clonotypes had lower generation probabilities.

The CDR3 is 14 residues long. Trimming removed 3 bases at V and 5 bases at J, with 13 bases between. Researchers partitioned CD4+ cells into CD45RA+ naive and CD45RA-negative memory subsets. In replicate PCRs of sorted subsets, roughly 200 ng DNA, tens of thousands of T cell genomes, was used. Libraries were prepared by immunoSEQ multiplex PCR; TCRdb keeps only in-frame clonotypes and omits some of them. The top ten hold over 9.5% of the sample, which has 170,000 or so clones, around 63% seen once. The sequencing sample was made of memory CD4+ T cells sorted from blood. Specified subset: CD45RA-negative fraction. The receptor's source is a man between 25 and 39 years old in good health. The chain carries TRBV23-1 and TRBJ2-5; TRBD2 is a possible D gene (7 bases). TRBV23-1 is filed as an ORF, its function uncertain. The CDR3 bases are TGCGCCAGCAGTCAGGGGGGGCGTGAGGAGACCCAGTACTTC. Translated: CASSQGGREETQYF.